The entry that follows covers one T cell receptor (beta chain) sequence. Per the original methods: Amplified reference gene primers provided the basis for estimating nucleated cell counts. TCRdb's copy holds only in-frame clones and misses some; the assay was immunoSEQ multiplex PCR. V, J and clone size derive from that table, while D and trimming were established from the DNA sequence. The sample lists hundreds of thousands of clones, about nine tenths seen once, with about 9.9% in the top ten. This sample stems from a study of blood T cell repertoires in COVID-19. About the study: The origin of the acute and convalescent COVID-19 samples was the United States, Italy and Spain. Nucleic acid was either cDNA or gDNA, and it came from T cells, B-cell-depleted T cells, or PBMCs.

Patients at the Seattle site were enrolled during active infection and followed longitudinally. Germline lookup yields CDR1 LNHDA and CDR2 SQIVND (reference sequence). The CDR3 covers 16 residues. The V segment lost 4 bases and the J segment 2 bases; nucleotides outside the gene matches: 9. This sequence originates from a man aged 45-65 years with COVID-19, enrolled during active disease. Sequenced: peripheral blood. The chain has TRBV19 and TRBJ2-3; 7 nucleotides line up with TRBD1. The DNA of the CDR3 is TGTGCCAGTAGTAAGGTGGGACAGATCTACACAGATACGCAGTATTTT. Translation gives CASSKVGQIYTDTQYF.